Here is one T cell receptor beta chain with its context. CDR3 size: 14 residues. The ends were cut back, 2 bases at V and 6 bases at J, with 14 bases in the middle. Germline CDR1 KGHSH, CDR2 LQKENI. The authors' processing: Amplification with reference gene primers provided the estimates of nucleated cell counts. The method was immunoSEQ multiplex PCR; TCRdb's version includes in-frame clones alone and lacks a portion of them. That table supplies the V and J calls and clone size; D and trimming were determined from the DNA. The data hold just under 95,000 clones, with about three quarters observed a single time. The data were taken from a study of blood T cell repertoires in COVID-19. Across the whole study: COVID-19 samples collected from the United States, Italy and Spain covered acute and convalescent phases.

The genes are TRBV18 and TRBJ2-7, with D maybe TRBD2 (7 bases). The sequence derives from a man aged 50 to 60 who had recovered from COVID-19. The specimen was peripheral blood. CDR3 region: CASSPIGGGGEQYF. In nucleotides, the CDR3 is TGTGCCAGCTCACCAATAGGGGGGGGAGGCGAGCAGTACTTC. The full variable domain, rest sourced from reference TRBV18 and TRBJ2-7, is NAGVMQNPRHLVRRRGQEARLRCSPMKGHSHVYWYRQLPEEGLKFMVYLQKENIIDESGMPKERFSAEFPKEGPSILRIQQVVRGDSAAYFCASSPIGGGGEQYFGPGTRLTVT.